This entry lists 17 T cell receptor beta chains sequenced from one sample in a study of post-analysis software for immune sequencing data. Study findings and constraints: Compared with controls, patients had more of five or six TRBV segments, including TRBV5-6, TRBV5-1 and TRBV20-1.

The antigens for these receptors are not known. cDNA libraries of TCR beta carried unique molecular identifiers. TCRdb called the PCR reads again in MiXCR, with one record for every CDR3 protein. The repertoire holds around 770,000 distinct CDR3 sequences, with roughly 46% as singletons. Sequenced input: blood. These receptors came from a girl aged 5-17 years with multiple sclerosis.

The chain recombines TRBV5-1 with TRBJ1-4; D not certain. CDR1 is SGHRS, CDR2 YFSETQ, per germline. The CDR3 totals 12 residues. V lost 3 bases, J lost 11 bases, and 11 bases lay in between. The CDR3 spells CASSYNGGKLFF. CDR3 nucleotides: TGCGCCAGCAGCTACAACGGAGGGAAACTGTTTTTT.

The chain uses TRBV11-2 and TRBJ2-1; perhaps TRBD2 as D (6 bases). This CDR3 has 13 amino acids. Trimming took off 5 bases at V and 10 bases at J, with 15 bases between the two ends. Germline V gene data show CDR1 as SGHAT and CDR2 as FQNNGV. The CDR3 is CASSPGSFGEQFF. The CDR3 DNA reads TGTGCCAGCAGCCCCGGGAGTTTTGGGGAGCAGTTCTTC.

This clonotype was observed many times. The chain has TRBV10-3 and TRBJ2-5; D is perhaps TRBD1 (5 bases). The V gene lost 10 bases and the J gene lost 0 bases, with 9 bases spanning the gap. The CDR3 has 12 residues. Looked up from germline, CDR1 is ENHRY and CDR2 is SYGVKD. CDR3 sequence reads: CATLDNQETQYF. CDR3 sequence (DNA): TGTGCCACCCTGGACAACCAAGAGACCCAGTACTTC.

The V gene is TRBV20-1, the J gene TRBJ1-5; tentative D call: TRBD1 (5 bases). This CDR3 is 15 amino acids long. Trimming took 6 bases from V and 0 from J, leaving 15 bases between them. The germline V gene has CDR1 DFQATT and CDR2 SNEGSKA (reference sequence). The DNA of the CDR3 is TGCAGTGCACGGTGGGGGTGGGATAGCAATCAGCCCCAGCATTTT. It codes for CSARWGWDSNQPQHF.

This sequence joins TRBV7-2 and TRBJ2-7; 7 nucleotides agree with TRBD2. J lost 4 bases, V lost 3 bases, and 9 bases had no gene match. CDR3 length equals 15 residues. From germline, CDR1 is SGHTA and CDR2 FQGNSA. The CDR3 loop reads CASSLATAGEYEQYF. CDR3 in DNA: TGTGCCAGCAGCTTGGCCACGGCGGGGGAGTACGAGCAGTACTTC. Filled out from reference TRBV7-2 and TRBJ2-7, the complete variable domain reads GAGVSQSPSNKVTEKGKDVELRCDPISGHTALYWYRQSLGQGLEFLIYFQGNSAPDKSGLPSDRFSAERTGGSVSTLTIQRTQQEDSAVYLCASSLATAGEYEQYFGPGTRLTVT.

This sequence joins TRBV4-3 and TRBJ2-1, with 8 bases aligning to TRBD1. CDR3 length: 15 amino acids. The J segment lost 5 bases and the V segment lost 2 bases, leaving 5 bases of the junction unmatched. Looked up from germline, CDR1 is LGHNA and CDR2 is YSLEER. For the CDR3, the DNA is TGCGCCAGCAGCCAAAACAGGGGGAACGACAATGAGCAGTTCTTC. Its translation: CASSQNRGNDNEQFF.

This clonotype came up a few times. The chain carries TRBV7-9 and TRBJ2-1; weak D call: TRBD2 (6 bases). Per germline, CDR1 SEHNR and CDR2 FQNEAQ (reference sequence). V was pared by 1 base and J by 2 bases, with 9 bases between. The length of the CDR3 is 15 residues. CDR3 in amino acids: CASSLDGSAYNEQFF. CDR3 bases: TGTGCCAGCAGCTTAGACGGGAGTGCCTACAATGAGCAGTTCTTC.

The rearrangement uses TRBV4-3 and TRBJ1-5, with no clear D. This CDR3 is 13 amino acids long. Germline V CDR1 and CDR2: LGHNA, YSLEER. V was clipped by 1 base and J by 6 bases, with 7 bases between them. The CDR3 sequence: CASSQGLGQPQHF. For the CDR3, the DNA is TGCGCCAGCAGCCAAGGCCTGGGTCAGCCCCAGCATTTT.

A remark on this clonotype: Its ends do not fully match the called genes, so a read error is possible. This chain joins TRBV5-5 and TRBJ2-7; 7 nucleotides align to TRBD2. The tail of the sequence fits TRBJ2-5 better, so the J call may be wrong. Germline CDR1 reads SGHKS; CDR2 reads YYEKEE (reference sequence). The CDR3 has 14 residues. CDR3 sequence reads: CANSLGGTKETQYF. CDR3 sequence (DNA): TGTGCCAACAGCTTGGGCGGGACTAAAGAGACCCAGTACTTC.

The chain uses TRBV7-2 and TRBJ2-7; either TRBD1 or TRBD2 may fit D (5 bases each). Matching the DNA end better, TRBJ2-1 makes the J call doubtful. From germline, CDR1 is SGHTA and CDR2 FQGNSA. The CDR3 spans 13 residues. The CDR3 DNA reads TGTGCCAGCAGCTCTTGGGGCGGGCATGAGCAGTTCTTC. It encodes CASSSWGGHEQFF.

This clonotype was observed a few times. The rearrangement uses TRBV6-1 and TRBJ2-1, with D hard to call. Trimming removed 3 bases at V and 9 bases at J, with 12 bases between. Germline CDR1 reads MNHNS; CDR2 reads SASEGT. The CDR3 consists of 13 residues. CDR3 nucleotide sequence: TGTGCCAGCAGTGAGATATTAGTTCTTGAGCAGTTCTTC. Its protein is CASSEILVLEQFF.

The V gene is TRBV20-1, the J gene TRBJ1-2; 7 positions match TRBD1. V was clipped by 2 bases and J by 5 bases; unmatched bases: 5. Per the germline V gene, CDR1 is DFQATT and CDR2 is SNEGSKA (reference sequence). This CDR3 is built from 13 residues. CDR3 in DNA: TGCAGTGCTAGAAGGGGGCCCGGGTATGGCTACACCTTC. Its translation: CSARRGPGYGYTF.

The chain couples TRBV20-1 to TRBJ1-4; D is unclear. The V end was cut by 0 bases, the J end by 2 bases, with 16 bases between. This CDR3 has 17 residues. CDR1 and CDR2 from the germline V gene are DFQATT and SNEGSKA (reference sequence). The CDR3 sequence is CSARDGIARATNEKLFF. The CDR3 DNA is TGCAGTGCTAGAGATGGGATCGCACGGGCGACTAATGAAAAACTGTTTTTT.

The chain recombines TRBV5-4 with TRBJ2-1; TRBD2 matches 9 bases. V was clipped by 0 bases and J by 7 bases; unmatched bases: 5. Germline V lookup: CDR1 SGHNT, CDR2 YYREEE (reference sequence). The CDR3 covers 15 residues. CDR3 protein: CASSLAVAGVNEQFF. In nucleotides, the CDR3 is TGTGCCAGCAGCTTGGCGGTAGCGGGAGTAAATGAGCAGTTCTTC. The full variable domain, its missing parts supplied by reference TRBV5-4 and TRBJ2-1, is ETGVTQSPTHLIKTRGQQVTLRCSSQSGHNTVSWYQQALGQGPQFIFQYYREEENGRGNFPPRFSGLQFPNYSSELNVNALELDDSALYLCASSLAVAGVNEQFFGPGTRLTVL.

This clonotype was recorded a few times. The chain combines TRBV12-3 or TRBV12-4 with TRBJ2-1, with 10 bases identical to TRBD2. The CDR3 totals 17 residues. Losses at the gene ends were 4 bases for V and 0 bases for J; bases not matched to a gene: 6. Here the CDR3 DNA reads TGTGCCAGCAGTTCATCCTTAGCGGGAGGCTCCTACAATGAGCAGTTCTTC. Translation: CASSSSLAGGSYNEQFF.

The table lists this clonotype with a few counts. The chain is built from TRBV29-1 and TRBJ2-1; unclear D gene. V lost 4 bases and J lost 5, with 6 bases in between. This CDR3 is built from 11 residues. CDR1 and CDR2 from the germline V gene are SQVTM and ANQGSEA. This chain's CDR3 is CSVADHNEQFF. The DNA for the CDR3 is TGCAGCGTTGCTGACCACAATGAGCAGTTCTTC.

This clonotype was detected a few times. This chain links TRBV7-9 with TRBJ2-4; D is tentatively TRBD1 or TRBD2 (5 bases each). V lost 1 base and J lost 2, with 15 bases in between. Germline-derived CDR1 and CDR2 are SEHNR and FQNEAQ (reference sequence). The CDR3 extends over 17 amino acids. CDR3 in DNA: TGTGCCAGCAGCTTAGAGTCCCGCATGGGACCCAAAAACATTCAGTACTTC. Amino acids: CASSLESRMGPKNIQYF.